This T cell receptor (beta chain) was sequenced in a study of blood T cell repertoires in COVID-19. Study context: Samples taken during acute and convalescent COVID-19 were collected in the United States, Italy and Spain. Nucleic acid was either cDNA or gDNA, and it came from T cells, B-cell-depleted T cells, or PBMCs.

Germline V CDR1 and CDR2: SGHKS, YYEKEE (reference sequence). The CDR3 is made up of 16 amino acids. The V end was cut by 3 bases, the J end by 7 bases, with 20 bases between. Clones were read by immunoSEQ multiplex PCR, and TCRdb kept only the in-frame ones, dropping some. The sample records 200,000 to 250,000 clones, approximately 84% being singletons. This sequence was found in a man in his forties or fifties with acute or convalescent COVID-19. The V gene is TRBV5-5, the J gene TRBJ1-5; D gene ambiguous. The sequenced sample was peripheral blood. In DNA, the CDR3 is TGTGCCAGCAGCTATCAAGAAAAGTCGGGAACGCAGCCCCAGCATTTT. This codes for CASSYQEKSGTQPQHF. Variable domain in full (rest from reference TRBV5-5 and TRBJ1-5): DAGVTQSPTHLIKTRGQQVTLRCSPISGHKSVSWYQQVLGQGPQFIFQYYEKEERGRGNFPDRFSARQFPNYSSELNVNALLLGDSALYLCASSYQEKSGTQPQHFGDGTRLSIL.